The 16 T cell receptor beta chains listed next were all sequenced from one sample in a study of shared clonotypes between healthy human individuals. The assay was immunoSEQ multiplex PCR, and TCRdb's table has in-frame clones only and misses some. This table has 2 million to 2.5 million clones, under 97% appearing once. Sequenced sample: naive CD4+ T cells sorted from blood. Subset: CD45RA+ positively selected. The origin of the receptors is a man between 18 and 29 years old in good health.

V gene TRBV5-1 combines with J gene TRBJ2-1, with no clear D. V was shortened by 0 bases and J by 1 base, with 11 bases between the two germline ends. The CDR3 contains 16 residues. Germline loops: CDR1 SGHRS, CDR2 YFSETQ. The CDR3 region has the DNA TGCGCCAGCAGCTTGGCCCCGGGCCCTTCCTACAATGAGCAGTTCTTC. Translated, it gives CASSLAPGPSYNEQFF.

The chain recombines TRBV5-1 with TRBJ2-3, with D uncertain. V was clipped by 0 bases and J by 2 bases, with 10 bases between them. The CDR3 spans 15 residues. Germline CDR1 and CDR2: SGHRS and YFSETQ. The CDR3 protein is CASSLVSTPTDTQYF. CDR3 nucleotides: TGCGCCAGCAGCTTGGTTTCGACTCCCACAGATACGCAGTATTTT.

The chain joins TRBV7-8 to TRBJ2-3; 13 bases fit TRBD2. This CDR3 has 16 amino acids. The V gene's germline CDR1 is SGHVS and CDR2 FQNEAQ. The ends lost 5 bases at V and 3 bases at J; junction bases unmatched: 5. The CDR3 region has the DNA TGTGCCAGCAGCCCCCGGACTAGCGGGAGAACAGATACGCAGTATTTT. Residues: CASSPRTSGRTDTQYF.

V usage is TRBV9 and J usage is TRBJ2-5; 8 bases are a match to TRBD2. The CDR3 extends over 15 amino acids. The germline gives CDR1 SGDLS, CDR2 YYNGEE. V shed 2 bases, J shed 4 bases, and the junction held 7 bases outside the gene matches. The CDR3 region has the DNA TGTGCCAGCAGCGTCCGAGGACTAGCTGCAGAGACCCAGTACTTC. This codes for CASSVRGLAAETQYF.

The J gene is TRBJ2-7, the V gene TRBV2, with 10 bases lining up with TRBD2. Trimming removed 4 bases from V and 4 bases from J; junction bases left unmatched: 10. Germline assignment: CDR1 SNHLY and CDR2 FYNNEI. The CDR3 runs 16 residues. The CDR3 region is CASSVPSGRAAYEQYF. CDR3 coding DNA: TGTGCCAGCAGTGTTCCCAGCGGGAGGGCCGCGTACGAGCAGTACTTC.

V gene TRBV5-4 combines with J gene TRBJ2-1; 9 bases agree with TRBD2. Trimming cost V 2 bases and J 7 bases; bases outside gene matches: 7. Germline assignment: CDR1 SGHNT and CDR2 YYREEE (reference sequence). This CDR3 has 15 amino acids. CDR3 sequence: CASSFGGGGANEQFF. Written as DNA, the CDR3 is TGTGCCAGCAGCTTTGGCGGCGGGGGGGCTAATGAGCAGTTCTTC.

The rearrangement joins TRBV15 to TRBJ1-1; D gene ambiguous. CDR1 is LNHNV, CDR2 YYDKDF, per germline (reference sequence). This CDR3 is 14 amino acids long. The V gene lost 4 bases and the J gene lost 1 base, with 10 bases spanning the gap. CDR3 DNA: TGTGCCACCAGCACCTACACGGCGAACACTGAAGCTTTCTTT. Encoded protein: CATSTYTANTEAFF.

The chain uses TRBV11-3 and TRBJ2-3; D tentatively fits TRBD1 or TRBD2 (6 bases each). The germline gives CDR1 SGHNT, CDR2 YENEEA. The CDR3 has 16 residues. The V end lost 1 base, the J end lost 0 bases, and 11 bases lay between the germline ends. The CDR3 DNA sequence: TGTGCCAGCAGCTTAGGAGGGGGGCCTAGCACAGATACGCAGTATTTT. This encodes CASSLGGGPSTDTQYF.

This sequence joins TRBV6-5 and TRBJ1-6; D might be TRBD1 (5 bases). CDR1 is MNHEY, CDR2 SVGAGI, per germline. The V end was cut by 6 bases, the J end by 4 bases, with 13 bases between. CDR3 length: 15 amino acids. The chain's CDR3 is CASREIAGYNSPLHF. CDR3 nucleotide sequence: TGTGCCAGCAGGGAAATTGCAGGGTATAATTCACCCCTCCACTTT.

In DNA form, the CDR3 reads TGTGCCAGCAAGGAGGGGGTGCGGGACAAACTTTACGAGCAGTACTTC. Protein: CASKEGVRDKLYEQYF. The V and J genes are TRBV28 and TRBJ2-7, with D perhaps assigned TRBD1 or TRBD2 (6 bases each). The CDR3 has 16 residues. Germline V gives CDR1 MDHEN, CDR2 SYDVKM. Trimming stripped 7 bases from V and 4 bases from J, with 23 bases between.

For the CDR3, the DNA is TGTGCCATCTCGACAGGTTCTCCGACTGAAGCTTTCTTT. This sequence encodes CAISTGSPTEAFF. The chain employs TRBV10-3 and TRBJ1-1, with a possible D match to TRBD1 (6 bases). Germline loops: CDR1 ENHRY, CDR2 SYGVKD. V was clipped by 8 bases and J by 5 bases, with 15 bases between them. The CDR3 covers 13 residues.

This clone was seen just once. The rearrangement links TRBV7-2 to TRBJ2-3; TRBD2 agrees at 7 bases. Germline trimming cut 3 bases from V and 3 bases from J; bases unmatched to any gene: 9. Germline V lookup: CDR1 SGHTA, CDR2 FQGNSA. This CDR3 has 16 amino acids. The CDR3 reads CASSFVGGGATDTQYF. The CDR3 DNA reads TGTGCCAGCAGCTTTGTAGGCGGGGGAGCAACAGATACGCAGTATTTT. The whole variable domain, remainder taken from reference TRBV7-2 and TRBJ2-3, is GAGVSQSPSNKVTEKGKDVELRCDPISGHTALYWYRQSLGQGLEFLIYFQGNSAPDKSGLPSDRFSAERTGGSVSTLTIQRTQQEDSAVYLCASSFVGGGATDTQYFGPGTRLTVL.

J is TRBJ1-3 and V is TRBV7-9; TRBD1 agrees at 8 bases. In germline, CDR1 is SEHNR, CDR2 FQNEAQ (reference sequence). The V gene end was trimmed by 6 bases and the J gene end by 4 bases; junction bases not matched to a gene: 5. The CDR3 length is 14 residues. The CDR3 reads CASRPQGAGNTIYF. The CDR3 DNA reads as TGTGCCAGCAGACCCCAGGGGGCAGGAAACACCATATATTTT.

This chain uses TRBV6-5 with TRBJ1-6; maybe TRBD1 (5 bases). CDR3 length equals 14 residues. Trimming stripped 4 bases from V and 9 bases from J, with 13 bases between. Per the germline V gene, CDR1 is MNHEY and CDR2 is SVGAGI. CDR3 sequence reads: CASSSTLGGSPLHF. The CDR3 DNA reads TGTGCCAGCAGTTCCACGTTGGGGGGTTCACCCCTCCACTTT.

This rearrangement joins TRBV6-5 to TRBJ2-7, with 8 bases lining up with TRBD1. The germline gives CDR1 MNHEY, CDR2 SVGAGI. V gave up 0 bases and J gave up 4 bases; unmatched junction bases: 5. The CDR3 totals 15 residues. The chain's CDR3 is CASSYSGRGLYEQYF. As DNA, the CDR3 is TGTGCCAGCAGTTACTCGGGCAGGGGGCTTTACGAGCAGTACTTC.

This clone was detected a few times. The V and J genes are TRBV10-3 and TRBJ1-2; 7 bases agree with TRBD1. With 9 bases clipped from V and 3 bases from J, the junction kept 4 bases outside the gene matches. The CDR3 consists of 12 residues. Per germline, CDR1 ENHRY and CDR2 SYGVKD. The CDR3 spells CAMGQGDYGYTF. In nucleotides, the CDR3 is TGTGCCATGGGGCAGGGGGACTATGGCTACACCTTC.